Listed below are T cell receptor beta chains from one sample, sequenced in a study of T cells in Graves' hyperthyroidism and ophthalmopathy. In TCRdb, the multiplex PCR reads were re-called with MiXCR into one record per CDR3 protein. Among a few hundred thousand distinct CDR3 sequences listed, about 15% were seen once. Sequencing was performed on blood. The source is a woman in her late teens or twenties with Graves' hyperthyroidism that later progressed to Graves' ophthalmopathy. CDR3s include the opening cysteine and the closing phenylalanine or tryptophan. The D gene is left open where the match is weak. Where a row states a size, it is once, few, many or the class of an expanded clone; other rows omit it.

D	size	V	J	CDR3	DNA
-	-	TRBV6-5	TRBJ1-2	CASSYSSSANYGYTF	TGTGCCAGCAGTTACTCCTCCTCTGCTAACTATGGCTACACCTTC
TRBD1	few	TRBV5-1	TRBJ2-5	CASSFGQAQETQYF	TGCGCCAGCAGCTTTGGACAGGCTCAAGAGACCCAGTACTTC
TRBD1	few	TRBV7-8	TRBJ2-1	CASSQQRTGFYNEQFF	TGTGCCAGCAGCCAACAAAGGACAGGATTTTACAATGAGCAGTTCTTC
-	few	TRBV6-5	TRBJ2-2	CASSYGAQNTGELFF	TGTGCCAGCAGTTACGGGGCACAGAACACCGGGGAGCTGTTTTTT
TRBD1	-	TRBV5-1	TRBJ1-2	CASSLGGTGANGYTF	TGCGCCAGCAGCTTGGGAGGGACAGGTGCGAATGGCTACACCTTC
-	many	TRBV5-1	TRBJ2-7	CASSLANGVAYEQYF	TGCGCCAGCAGCTTGGCAAACGGAGTCGCGTACGAGCAGTACTTC
TRBD2	-	TRBV5-4	TRBJ2-4	CASSIGTSGGKNIQYF	TGTGCCAGCAGCATCGGGACTAGCGGGGGAAAAAACATTCAGTACTTC
TRBD2	-	TRBV6-2/TRBV6-3	TRBJ2-1	CASRSGLAASYNEQFF	TGTGCCAGCAGATCGGGACTAGCGGCTTCCTACAATGAGCAGTTCTTC
TRBD1	many	TRBV30	TRBJ1-1	CAWSVGQAMNTEAFF	TGTGCCTGGAGTGTAGGACAGGCCATGAACACTGAAGCTTTCTTT
TRBD1	few	TRBV6-1	TRBJ2-3	CATHRGRGTDTQYF	TGTGCCACCCACAGGGGCAGGGGAACAGATACGCAGTATTTT
TRBD2	many	TRBV28	TRBJ2-7	CASSLSSGSIYEQYF	TGTGCCAGCAGTTTATCTAGCGGGAGTATCTACGAGCAGTACTTC
-	many	TRBV6-5	TRBJ2-7	CASSYLLAGPNTHEQYF	TGTGCCAGCAGTTACCTACTCGCTGGGCCCAATACCCACGAGCAGTACTTC
-	-	TRBV2	TRBJ1-3	CASSDPRRNTIYF	TGTGCCAGCAGTGACCCCCGCCGAAACACCATATATTTT
TRBD1	many	TRBV6-1	TRBJ1-5	CASSSGQGLNQPQHF	TGTGCCAGCAGCTCCGGACAGGGCTTAAATCAGCCCCAGCATTTT
-	few	TRBV27	TRBJ2-1	CASSLFGRGQFF	TGTGCCAGCAGTTTATTTGGGCGGGGGCAGTTCTTC
-	many	TRBV5-1	TRBJ2-3	CASSLGGNSQRDTQYF	TGCGCCAGCAGCTTGGGAGGCAACTCCCAGCGGGATACGCAGTATTTT
-	once	TRBV20-1	TRBJ2-4	CSSNFKNIQYF	TGCAGCTCCAACTTCAAAAACATTCAGTACTTC
-	many	TRBV11-3	TRBJ1-5	CASSVRRYSNQPQHF	TGTGCCAGCAGCGTCCGACGGTATAGCAATCAGCCCCAGCATTTT
TRBD1	many	TRBV6-5	TRBJ1-6	CASSYARGYNSPLHF	TGTGCCAGCAGTTACGCCAGGGGGTATAATTCACCCCTCCACTTT
-	-	TRBV19	TRBJ2-7	CATHGGYEQYF	TGTGCCACTCACGGGGGCTACGAGCAGTACTTC
TRBD1	many	TRBV28	TRBJ1-2	CASTPGWTGFGYTF	TGTGCCAGCACCCCAGGATGGACAGGGTTCGGCTACACCTTC
-	many	TRBV19	TRBJ1-4	CASSIRGKNEKLFF	TGTGCCAGTAGTATTCGGGGGAAGAATGAAAAACTGTTTTTT
-	many	TRBV20-1	TRBJ2-7	CSARDVGAPYEQYF	TGCAGTGCTAGAGATGTGGGAGCCCCCTACGAGCAGTACTTC
-	-	TRBV28	TRBJ2-5	CASSLLGVSYF	TGTGCCAGCAGTTTACTGGGGGTTTCGTACTTC
-	many	TRBV11-2	TRBJ2-2	CASSVGPSAAGELFF	TGTGCCAGCAGCGTAGGCCCATCGGCGGCCGGGGAGCTGTTTTTT
TRBD2	many	TRBV20-1	TRBJ2-1	CSALLAGDYNEQFF	TGCAGTGCACTACTAGCGGGCGACTACAATGAGCAGTTCTTC
-	few	TRBV27	TRBJ1-5	CASSTSNQPQHF	TGTGCCAGCAGTACCTCCAATCAGCCCCAGCATTTT